This TCR beta chain was retrieved from a study of regulatory T cells in long-lasting Graves disease. The time point is: newly diagnosed GD, antithyroid drugs for less than 3 months. Researchers made the TCR library from RNA that was extracted from PBMCs. Construction of TCR beta libraries relied on iRepertoire HTBI primers and on Arm-PCR targeting CDR3 regions. From the multiplex PCR reads, TCRdb called clonotypes with MiXCR, one entry per CDR3 protein. Of around 400,000 distinct CDR3 sequences in the sample, roughly 10% were seen once. This same sample was also part of a study on T cells in Graves' hyperthyroidism and ophthalmopathy. From that study: An initial round of RT-PCR targeting the TCR CDR3 relied on the HTBI primer set.

The source of this sequence is a woman under 30 with Graves disease. The material was peripheral blood mononuclear cells (PBMCs), obtained at new diagnosis, from a patient treated with antithyroid drugs.

In nucleotides, the CDR3 is TGTGCCAGCAGTTACTCGGGGGACAGCGAAGCTTTCTTT. It yields the protein CASSYSGDSEAFF. The chain recombines TRBV6-2 or TRBV6-3 with TRBJ1-1; 7 bases are a match to TRBD1. Germline CDR1 and CDR2: MNHEY and SVGEGT. V trimming: 0 bases; J trimming: 8 bases; junction bases outside the gene matches: 3. The CDR3 runs to 13 residues.